This passage covers 31 T cell receptor beta chains from one sample sequenced in a study. One entry per CDR3 protein, called by TCRdb with MiXCR from the 5' RACE reads. This sample carries around 30,000 distinct CDR3 sequences, roughly a quarter of them seen once, and the ten largest clones take more than 3.5%. Sequenced sample: memory CD4+ T cells sorted from blood. Subset in this sample: memory CD4+ T cells, CD4+CD45RO+CD25-. Receptor source: a female donor with breast cancer.

The gene calls are TRBV9 and TRBJ1-1, with D perhaps matching TRBD1 (5 bases). The CDR3 length is 12 residues. Germline CDR1 SGDLS, CDR2 YYNGEE. With 0 bases removed from V and 12 bases from J, the gap between germline ends came to 12 bases. The CDR3, as DNA: TGTGCCAGCAGCGTAGAAGACAGTATCCCTTTCTTT. It yields the protein CASSVEDSIPFF.

This clonotype was seen a handful of times. CDR3 sequence: CASRQYGGPDTQYF. CDR3 DNA: TGTGCCAGCAGACAATATGGTGGCCCAGATACGCAGTATTTT. The chain is built from TRBV2 and TRBJ2-3, with D uncertain. The CDR3 is 14 residues long. Germline V lookup: CDR1 SNHLY, CDR2 FYNNEI. V dropped 6 bases and J dropped 4 bases, with 14 bases sitting between them.

This clonotype rates as medium-sized (0.01 to 0.1%). The chain uses TRBV4-3 and TRBJ2-1, with 14 nucleotides matching TRBD2. Germline V CDR1 and CDR2: LGHNA, YSLEER. Trimming took 4 bases from V and 7 from J; bases not matched to a gene: 12. The CDR3 length is 18 residues. The CDR3 region is CASSPTSGRAWVGNEQFF. The CDR3 DNA sequence: TGCGCCAGCAGCCCGACTAGCGGGAGGGCCTGGGTTGGAAATGAGCAGTTCTTC.

The chain is built from TRBV9 and TRBJ2-7, with 8 bases lining up with TRBD2. The CDR3 consists of 15 residues. Unmatched junction bases numbered 4, after V lost 0 bases and J lost 2 bases. CDR1 is SGDLS and CDR2 is YYNGEE in the germline V gene. CDR3 DNA: TGTGCCAGCAGCGTAGCACGGGGGGGCCCCTACGAGCAGTACTTC. Translated, it gives CASSVARGGPYEQYF.

In its sample, this clonotype was seen many times. The CDR3 here is CASSPRDLFYEQYF. CDR3 bases: TGTGCCAGCAGTCCTAGGGACCTGTTCTACGAGCAGTACTTC. The genes are TRBV27 and TRBJ2-7; D possibly uses TRBD1 or TRBD2 (5 bases each). The ends were cut back, 5 bases at V and 3 bases at J, with 14 bases in the middle. From germline, CDR1 is MNHEY and CDR2 SMNVEV (reference sequence). The CDR3 is made up of 14 amino acids.

A word on this clonotype: One base away lies a much larger clone, so this may be a sequencing read error. V usage is TRBV28 and J usage is TRBJ1-5; TRBD1 might be the D (6 bases). Germline CDR1 is MDHEN and CDR2 is SYDVKM. V was shortened by 7 bases and J by 6 bases, with 10 bases between the two germline ends. The CDR3 contains 12 residues. CDR3 in DNA: TGTGCCAGCAACTGGGGGGCTCAGCCCCAGCATTTT. It is translated as CASNWGAQPQHF. The full variable domain, in which reference TRBV28 and TRBJ1-5 provide the parts outside the CDR3, is DVKVTQSSRYLVKRTGEKVFLECVQDMDHENMFWYRQDPGLGLRLIYFSYDVKMKEKGDIPEGYSVSREKKERFSLILESASTNQTSMYLCASNWGAQPQHFGDGTRLSIL.

For this clonotype: One junction end does not reproduce the germline sequence, and a read error may be involved. V gene TRBV7-9 combines with J gene TRBJ1-1; D not certain. This CDR3 comprises 12 residues. Per the germline V gene, CDR1 is SEHNR and CDR2 is FQNEAQ (reference sequence). The CDR3: CASSSTNTEALF. The CDR3 bases are TGTGCCAGCAGCTCCACGAACACTGAAGCTCTCTTT.

This clonotype was seen at least ten times. The J gene is TRBJ1-2, the V gene TRBV7-3; D ambiguous. Germline V gives CDR1 SGHTA, CDR2 FQGTGA. The germline V and J ends were trimmed by 0 bases and 4 bases, with 6 bases remaining between them. The length of the CDR3 is 13 residues. The CDR3 sequence: CASSLTGGYGYTF. The CDR3 nucleotides read TGTGCCAGCAGCTTAACCGGCGGCTATGGCTACACCTTC.

This clonotype was detected many times. In DNA, the CDR3 is TGTGCCAGCAGTATACAGGGTGAAGCTTTCTTT. The encoded protein is CASSIQGEAFF. The rearrangement uses TRBV12-3 or TRBV12-4 and TRBJ1-1; D might be TRBD1 (6 bases). The ends were cut back, 5 bases at V and 7 bases at J, with 8 bases in the middle. The CDR3 runs 11 residues.

J is TRBJ2-2 and V is TRBV7-8; TRBD1 matches 8 bases. The V segment lost 5 bases and the J segment 4 bases; nucleotides outside the gene matches: 9. The length of the CDR3 is 16 residues. Germline CDR1 reads SGHVS; CDR2 reads FQNEAQ. The CDR3 reads CASSPATGESTGELFF. CDR3 DNA sequence: TGTGCCAGCAGCCCTGCGACAGGGGAAAGCACCGGGGAGCTGTTTTTT.

This clonotype showed up many times. The chain recombines TRBV6-5 with TRBJ2-7; TRBD2 might be the D (6 bases). This CDR3 is built from 11 residues. V was shortened by 7 bases and J by 6 bases, with 10 bases between the two germline ends. The germline V gene has CDR1 MNHEY and CDR2 SVGAGI. The CDR3 region is CASTAGTEQYF. CDR3 nucleotide sequence: TGTGCCAGCACTGCGGGGACCGAGCAGTACTTC.

In the case of this clonotype: The junction and the germline gene differ at one end; a read error may be behind it. The chain carries TRBV6-2 or TRBV6-3 and TRBJ2-2, with a possible D match to TRBD2 (5 bases). From germline, CDR1 is MNHEY and CDR2 SVGEGT. This CDR3 is built from 10 residues. CDR3 in DNA: TGTGCCAGCAGGTCCGGGGAGCTGCTTTTT. This codes for CASRSGELLF.

The chain has TRBV5-4 and TRBJ2-3, with D hard to call. The V gene's germline CDR1 is SGHNT and CDR2 YYREEE (reference sequence). The V gene lost 0 bases and the J gene lost 5 bases, with 13 bases spanning the gap. This CDR3 is 15 amino acids long. The CDR3 DNA follows: TGTGCCAGCAGCTTGGACTCCCCCTCGGTAGATACGCAGTATTTT. Translating it yields CASSLDSPSVDTQYF.

V gene TRBV3-1 combines with J gene TRBJ2-2; D is possibly TRBD1 or TRBD2 (5 bases each). Deletions cut 3 bases from V and 9 bases from J, with 17 bases between. Germline CDR1 reads LGHDT; CDR2 reads YNNKEL (reference sequence). The CDR3 is 15 residues long. In DNA form, the CDR3 reads TGTGCCAGCAGCCACCGGGACCTGGGGACCCGGGAGCTGTTTTTT. Protein product: CASSHRDLGTRELFF.

This clonotype was seen more than once but under ten times. The chain links TRBV7-2 to TRBJ2-2, with D unclear. The CDR3 extends over 14 amino acids. V was shortened by 5 bases and J by 1 base, with 8 bases between the two germline ends. The V gene's germline CDR1 is SGHTA and CDR2 FQGNSA. The CDR3 nucleotides are TGTGCCAGCAGCATAGACAAGAACACCGGGGAGCTGTTTTTT. It translates to CASSIDKNTGELFF.

In this sample, this clonotype turned up many times. The chain has TRBV6-2 or TRBV6-3 and TRBJ1-5; 7 nucleotides line up with TRBD1. The length of the CDR3 is 15 residues. Germline V lookup: CDR1 MNHEY, CDR2 SVGEGT. The V segment lost 6 bases and the J segment 7 bases; nucleotides outside the gene matches: 12. The CDR3 DNA sequence: TGTGCCAGCAGCAACCCCAGACAGGGTTGGCAGCCCCAGCATTTT. It encodes CASSNPRQGWQPQHF.

There are many counts of this clonotype. The V call is TRBV27, the J call TRBJ2-3, with 8 bases matching TRBD1. Germline V gene sequence: CDR1 MNHEY, CDR2 SMNVEV (reference sequence). The CDR3 sequence is 15 residues long. The J segment lost 0 bases and the V segment lost 4 bases, leaving 3 bases of the junction unmatched. As DNA, the CDR3 is TGTGCCAGCAGTTCCGGACAGGGTAGCACAGATACGCAGTATTTT. Protein sequence: CASSSGQGSTDTQYF.

This clonotype has only a few counts. The chain uses TRBV27 and TRBJ1-1; D is ambiguous. V was shortened by 8 bases and J by 10 bases, with 5 bases between the two germline ends. There are 8 residues in the CDR3. Germline CDR1 is MNHEY and CDR2 is SMNVEV (reference sequence). CDR3 region: CASGPAFF. In DNA form, the CDR3 reads TGTGCCAGCGGGCCAGCTTTCTTT.

Of note for this clonotype: The junction shows a germline mismatch at one end, possibly a read error. This chain links TRBV6-2 or TRBV6-3 with TRBJ2-6; D remains unclear. Germline CDR1 is MNHEY and CDR2 is SVGEGT. The CDR3 length is 16 residues. CDR3 sequence: CTSSHQILSGANVLTF. In DNA form, the CDR3 reads TGTACCAGCAGTCACCAGATTCTCTCTGGGGCCAACGTCCTGACTTTC.

This clonotype was counted many times. CDR3 in amino acids: CSVPSRDGDTQYF. The CDR3 DNA sequence: TGCAGTGTTCCGTCCAGGGATGGAGATACGCAGTATTTT. This chain links TRBV20-1 with TRBJ2-3; D possibly corresponds to TRBD1 (5 bases). The germline gives CDR1 DFQATT, CDR2 SNEGSKA (reference sequence). This CDR3 contains 13 residues. Trimming shortened V by 7 bases and J by 5 bases, and 16 bases separated the two germline ends.

This clonotype was counted a few times. CDR3 protein: CASRWGGNSPLHF. The CDR3 DNA reads as TGTGCCAGCCGTTGGGGTGGAAATTCACCCCTCCACTTT. The chain couples TRBV6-1 to TRBJ1-6; D not certain. CDR3 length equals 13 residues. The germline V and J ends were trimmed by 8 bases and 7 bases, with 12 bases remaining between them. The germline V gene has CDR1 MNHNS and CDR2 SASEGT.

The genes are TRBV27 and TRBJ2-1, with TRBD1 matching 12 bases. Unmatched junction bases numbered 2, after V lost 5 bases and J lost 6 bases. The germline gives CDR1 MNHEY, CDR2 SMNVEV (reference sequence). The CDR3 has 14 residues. The CDR3 DNA reads TGTGCCAGCAGTGGGACAGGGGGCCGCAATGAGCAGTTCTTC. Its translation: CASSGTGGRNEQFF.

This clonotype was counted between two and nine times. The chain's CDR3 is CASSRFQTGELFF. CDR3 in DNA: TGTGCCAGCAGCCGATTCCAAACCGGGGAGCTGTTTTTT. The chain links TRBV14 to TRBJ2-2; no firm D call. V gave up 4 bases and J gave up 5 bases, with 8 bases separating them. CDR1 is SGHDN, CDR2 FVKESK, per germline. The CDR3 runs 13 residues.

This clonotype has more than one count but fewer than ten. V usage is TRBV27 and J usage is TRBJ2-1, with a weak D call TRBD1 (7 bases). Between the trimmed V and J ends, which lost 5 bases and 3 bases, there was a span of 14 bases. CDR3 length equals 15 residues. The germline gives CDR1 MNHEY, CDR2 SMNVEV (reference sequence). CDR3 sequence: CASSPQGDFYNEQFF. CDR3 nucleotides: TGTGCCAGCAGTCCCCAGGGGGACTTCTACAATGAGCAGTTCTTC.

The table lists this clonotype with a few counts. The chain links TRBV6-2 or TRBV6-3 to TRBJ1-3; D ambiguous. The ends were cut back, 4 bases at V and 0 bases at J, with 7 bases in the middle. The germline CDR1 and CDR2 sequences are MNHEY and SVGEGT. This CDR3 is 14 amino acids long. CDR3 loop: CASSSKVSGNTIYF. CDR3 nucleotide sequence: TGTGCCAGCAGTTCGAAAGTCTCTGGAAACACCATATATTTT.

The genes are TRBV24-1 and TRBJ1-1, with 11 bases lining up with TRBD1. The J segment lost 3 bases and the V segment lost 8 bases, leaving 1 base of the junction unmatched. The CDR3 runs 13 residues. The germline V gene has CDR1 KGHDR and CDR2 SFDVKD. The CDR3 is CATTDRGHTEAFF. The CDR3, as DNA: TGTGCCACCACGGACAGGGGGCACACTGAAGCTTTCTTT.

The chain employs TRBV4-1 and TRBJ2-3; D call uncertain. The CDR3 consists of 14 residues. The V and J ends lost 1 base and 4 bases respectively, with 9 bases between them. The germline V gene has CDR1 MGHRA and CDR2 YSYEKL. In DNA, the CDR3 is TGCGCCAGCAGCCAAGGTCGAGAGGCAGATACGCAGTATTTT. It is translated as CASSQGREADTQYF.

The J gene is TRBJ2-3, the V gene TRBV28, with 7 bases that match TRBD2. Germline V lookup: CDR1 MDHEN, CDR2 SYDVKM. The CDR3 consists of 15 residues. V shed 4 bases and J 4 bases; nucleotides not matched to a gene: 8. The CDR3 DNA follows: TGTGCCAGCAGTTCCTGGGGAGGGGCACCAGATACGCAGTATTTT. Protein: CASSSWGGAPDTQYF. The full variable domain, rest sourced from reference TRBV28 and TRBJ2-3, is DVKVTQSSRYLVKRTGEKVFLECVQDMDHENMFWYRQDPGLGLRLIYFSYDVKMKEKGDIPEGYSVSREKKERFSLILESASTNQTSMYLCASSSWGGAPDTQYFGPGTRLTVL.

This rearrangement joins TRBV6-2 or TRBV6-3 to TRBJ2-2, with 8 bases that match TRBD1. V trimming: 5 bases; J trimming: 3 bases; junction bases outside the gene matches: 17. The germline CDR1 and CDR2 sequences are MNHEY and SVGEGT. CDR3 size: 19 residues. CDR3 nucleotides: TGTGCCAGCAGTCCGTTAAACCTTGAGGACAGGGCCGACACCGGGGAGCTGTTTTTT. This gives the protein CASSPLNLEDRADTGELFF.

A few counts support this clonotype. The V and J genes are TRBV27 and TRBJ1-2; no clear D gene. Trimming shortened V by 0 bases and J by 6 bases, and 14 bases separated the two germline ends. The CDR3 is made up of 15 amino acids. Germline-derived CDR1 and CDR2 are MNHEY and SMNVEV (reference sequence). The CDR3 region is CASSLSPHRADGYTF. As DNA, the CDR3 is TGTGCCAGCAGTTTATCCCCCCACAGAGCGGATGGCTACACCTTC.

The rearrangement joins TRBV7-2 to TRBJ1-2; possibly TRBD1 for D (6 bases). The ends were cut back, 3 bases at V and 6 bases at J, with 11 bases in the middle. Germline CDR1 SGHTA, CDR2 FQGNSA. This CDR3 has 13 residues. CDR3 sequence (DNA): TGTGCCAGCAGCTTCGGCGACAGGCATGGCTACACCTTC. Translation: CASSFGDRHGYTF.